The source of this T cell receptor (beta chain) is a study of T cell responses to AZD1222 COVID-19 vaccine. A word on this clone: What it binds is not known.

Assay: immunoSEQ multiplex PCR; the TCRdb copy retains only in-frame clones and omits some. This sample carries roughly 53,000 clones, roughly 84% of them seen once, and the ten largest clones take over 25%. The CDR3 spans 15 residues. V was clipped by 4 bases and J by 0 bases, with 9 bases between them. From germline, CDR1 is LGHDT and CDR2 YNNKEL (reference sequence). Overall study results and limits: Donors were chiefly white British, with a greater number of females, and clonal diversity was perhaps underestimated. Baseline seropositivity occurred in only six AZD1222 recipients. The reported proportion of spike-specific TCRs targeting unmutated variant regions was nearly half. No repertoire was sampled before or during the peak T cell response, only after it.

The sequence was obtained from an adult in good health. This specimen consisted of peripheral blood, obtained on day 0 of AZD1222 vaccination. The chain employs TRBV3-1 (or the pseudogene TRBV3-2) and TRBJ1-4, with D possibly TRBD1 on 5 matching bases. The DNA for the CDR3 is TGTGCCAGCAGCCCCAAGGGGACAACTAATGAAAAACTGTTTTTT. It is translated as CASSPKGTTNEKLFF.